This entry lists 8 T cell receptor beta chains sequenced from one sample in a study of read filtering for tumor transcriptome and immune sequencing. Molecular barcoded adaptors covering alpha/delta and beta/gamma chains were used on approximately 400 ng RNA. TCRdb re-analysed the reads in MiXCR, keeping a single row per CDR3 protein. Among about 38,000 distinct CDR3 sequences listed, around 13% were seen once. Sequenced material: a population of CD138-negative cells sorted from bone marrow. The receptors come from a donor at least 40 years old with multiple myeloma.

Ten or more counts support this clonotype. V is TRBV10-1 and J is TRBJ2-7, with 9 bases matching TRBD1. With 4 bases clipped from V and 6 bases from J, the junction kept 10 bases outside the gene matches. The CDR3 is 15 amino acids. Germline CDR1 reads WNHNN; CDR2 reads SYGVQD (reference sequence). The CDR3 spells CASSGTGQGRGEQYF. CDR3 in DNA: TGCGCCAGCAGTGGGACGGGACAGGGAAGAGGCGAGCAGTACTTC.

This clonotype was detected many times. The chain recombines TRBV7-3 with TRBJ2-6; a possible D gene is TRBD2 (7 bases). V was shortened by 3 bases and J by 4 bases, with 13 bases between the two germline ends. Germline CDR1 is SGHTA and CDR2 is FQGTGA. The CDR3 consists of 16 residues. The CDR3 bases are TGTGCCAGCAGCTTGTACGGGGGGCAAGGGGCCAACGTCCTGACTTTC. Its protein product is CASSLYGGQGANVLTF.

This clonotype has only a few counts. The chain is built from TRBV29-1 and TRBJ2-3; TRBD1 agrees at 8 bases. CDR1 is SQVTM, CDR2 ANQGSEA, per germline. V dropped 4 bases and J dropped 3; count of bases not matched to a gene: 0. The CDR3 runs to 12 residues. CDR3 residues: CSVGTGTDTQYF. The CDR3 region has the DNA TGCAGCGTTGGGACAGGGACAGATACGCAGTATTTT.

The table lists this clonotype with many counts. The rearrangement joins TRBV19 to TRBJ2-7; unclear D gene. The CDR3 consists of 14 residues. The germline CDR1 and CDR2 sequences are LNHDA and SQIVND (reference sequence). The V end was cut by 1 base, the J end by 2 bases, with 9 bases between. This CDR3 reads CASSIGTATYEQYF. CDR3 nucleotides: TGTGCCAGTAGTATAGGGACCGCCACCTACGAGCAGTACTTC.

The chain carries TRBV20-1 and TRBJ2-3; 9 positions match TRBD1. The CDR3 sequence is 14 residues long. V lost 3 bases and J lost 4; bases outside the gene matches: 5. CDR1 DFQATT and CDR2 SNEGSKA come from the germline V gene (reference sequence). The CDR3 DNA sequence: TGCAGTGCTAGTCGCAGACAGGGGGCAGATACGCAGTATTTT. This gives the protein CSASRRQGADTQYF.

In this sample, this clonotype turned up many times. V usage is TRBV7-9 and J usage is TRBJ2-1; 7 nucleotides align to TRBD2. The germline CDR1 and CDR2 sequences are SEHNR and FQNEAQ (reference sequence). J lost 8 bases, V lost 1 base, and 14 bases had no gene match. The CDR3 runs 17 residues. CDR3 bases: TGTGCCAGCAGCTTAGGTCTGGCGGGAGAGGCGGGATATGAGCAGTTCTTC. Amino acids: CASSLGLAGEAGYEQFF.

This clonotype was detected a few times. V usage is TRBV29-1 and J usage is TRBJ2-7, with 11 bases lining up with TRBD2. The germline gives CDR1 SQVTM, CDR2 ANQGSEA. With V trimmed by 4 bases and J by 7 bases, 12 bases remained unmatched. This CDR3 contains 15 residues. CDR3 bases: TGCAGCGTTGCCGTAGCGGGAGGGCCTGGGGGAGAGCAGTACTTC. Its protein product is CSVAVAGGPGGEQYF.

To note about this clonotype: One end of the junction is discordant with germline, which a read error may explain. The chain employs TRBV28 and TRBJ1-5; 7 bases map to TRBD1. Germline loops: CDR1 MDHEN, CDR2 SYDVKM. The CDR3 loop spans 14 amino acids. This CDR3 reads CARSLTGRNQPQHF. CDR3 in DNA: TGTGCCCGCAGTCTGACAGGGAGGAATCAGCCCCAGCATTTT.